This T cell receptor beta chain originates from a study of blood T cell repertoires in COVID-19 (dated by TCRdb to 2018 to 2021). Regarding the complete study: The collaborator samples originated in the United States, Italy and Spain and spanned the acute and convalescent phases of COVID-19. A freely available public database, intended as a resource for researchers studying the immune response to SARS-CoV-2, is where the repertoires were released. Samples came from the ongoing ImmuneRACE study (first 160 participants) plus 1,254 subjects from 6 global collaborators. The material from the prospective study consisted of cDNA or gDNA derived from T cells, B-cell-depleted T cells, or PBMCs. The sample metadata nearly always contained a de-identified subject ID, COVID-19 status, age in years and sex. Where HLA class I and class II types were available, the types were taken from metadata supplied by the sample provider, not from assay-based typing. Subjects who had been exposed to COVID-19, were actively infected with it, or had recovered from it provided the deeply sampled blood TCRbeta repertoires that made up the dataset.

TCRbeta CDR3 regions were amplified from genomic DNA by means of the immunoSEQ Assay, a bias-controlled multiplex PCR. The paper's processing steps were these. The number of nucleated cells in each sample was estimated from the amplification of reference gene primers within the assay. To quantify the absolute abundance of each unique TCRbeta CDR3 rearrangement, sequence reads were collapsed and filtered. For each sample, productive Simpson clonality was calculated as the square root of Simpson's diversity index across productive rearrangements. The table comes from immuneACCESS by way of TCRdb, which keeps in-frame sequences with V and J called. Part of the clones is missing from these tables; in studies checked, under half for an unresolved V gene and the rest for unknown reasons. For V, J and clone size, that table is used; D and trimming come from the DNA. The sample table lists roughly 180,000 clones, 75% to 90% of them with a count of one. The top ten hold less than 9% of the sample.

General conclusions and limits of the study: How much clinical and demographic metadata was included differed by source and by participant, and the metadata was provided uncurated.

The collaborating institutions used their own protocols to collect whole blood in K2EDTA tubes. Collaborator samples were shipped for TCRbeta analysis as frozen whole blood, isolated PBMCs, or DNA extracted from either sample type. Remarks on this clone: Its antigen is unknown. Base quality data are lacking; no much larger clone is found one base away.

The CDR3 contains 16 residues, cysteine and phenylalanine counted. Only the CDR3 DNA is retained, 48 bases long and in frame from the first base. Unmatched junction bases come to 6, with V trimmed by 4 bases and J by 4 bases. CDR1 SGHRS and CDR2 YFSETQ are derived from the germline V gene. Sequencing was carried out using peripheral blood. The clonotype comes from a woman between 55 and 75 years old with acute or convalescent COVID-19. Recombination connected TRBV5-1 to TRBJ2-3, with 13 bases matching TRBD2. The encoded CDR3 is CASSIGLAGASDTQYF. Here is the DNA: TGCGCCAGCAGCATTGGACTAGCGGGAGCGTCAGATACGCAGTATTTT.